Listed below are T cell receptor beta chains from one sample, sequenced in a study of blood T cell repertoires in COVID-19. This table comes from immunoSEQ multiplex PCR, and its TCRdb copy is limited to in-frame clones, with some not included. The table records a few hundred thousand clones, 80% to 90% of them present only once. The sequenced sample consisted of PBMCs or T cells enriched from blood (not recorded which). Every receptor here comes from a man under 40 who had recovered from COVID-19. Each CDR3 is given with its conserved first and last residue. D genes are given only for firm matches. The size of a clone is reported for some rows only, either as once, few or many, or as a class for expanded clones.

.,TRBV5-1,TRBJ1-4,TRBD1,CASSFQGADEKLFF,TGCGCCAGCAGCTTTCAGGGGGCTGATGAAAAACTGTTTTTT
.,TRBV4-2,TRBJ2-5,TRBD1,CASSQYAGQGDETQYF,TGTGCCAGCAGCCAATATGCGGGACAGGGGGATGAGACCCAGTACTTC
.,TRBV27,TRBJ1-1,.,CASSLYRRDTEAFF,TGTGCCAGCAGTTTGTACCGGAGAGACACTGAAGCTTTCTTT
.,TRBV13,TRBJ1-3,.,CASSLGQSSSGNTIYF,TGTGCCAGCAGCTTAGGACAGTCGAGCTCTGGAAACACCATATATTTT
.,TRBV30,TRBJ1-1,.,CAWSRAGQILNTEAFF,TGTGCCTGGAGCCGAGCAGGACAGATACTGAACACTGAAGCTTTCTTT
.,TRBV12-3/TRBV12-4,TRBJ2-2,.,CASNQQLTGELFF,TGTGCCAGCAACCAACAATTAACCGGGGAGCTGTTTTTT
.,TRBV10-3,TRBJ2-5,.,CAISEGNSGETQYF,TGTGCCATCAGTGAGGGTAATTCGGGAGAGACCCAGTACTTC
.,TRBV2,TRBJ1-5,TRBD1,CASGNRQGGFQPQHF,TGTGCCAGCGGCAATAGACAGGGGGGGTTTCAGCCCCAGCATTTT
.,TRBV24-1,TRBJ1-5,.,CATSDPGLGQPQHF,TGTGCCACCAGTGATCCAGGATTAGGTCAGCCCCAGCATTTT
.,TRBV4-1,TRBJ2-7,.,CASSREITYEQYF,TGCGCCAGCAGCCGGGAGATTACCTACGAGCAGTACTTC
.,TRBV6-1,TRBJ2-1,TRBD1,CASSEYGGQTGSTTYPYNEQFF,TGTGCCAGCAGTGAATATGGAGGACAGACAGGGTCAACTACTTATCCCTACAATGAGCAGTTCTTC
.,TRBV29-1,TRBJ1-2,TRBD1,CSVETGPYTF,TGCAGCGTTGAGACAGGGCCCTACACCTTC
.,TRBV7-6,TRBJ2-7,TRBD1,CASSGRTGSEQYF,TGTGCCAGCAGCGGCCGGACAGGGTCCGAGCAGTACTTC
once,TRBV3-1/TRBV3-2,TRBJ1-2,.,CASSQGVVIQGSNYGYTF,TGTGCCAGCAGCCAAGGGGTAGTAATCCAGGGCTCTAACTATGGCTACACCTTC
.,TRBV11-1,TRBJ2-5,.,CASSLFRVQETQYF,TGTGCCAGCAGCTTATTCAGGGTCCAAGAGACCCAGTACTTC
.,TRBV5-1,TRBJ2-5,TRBD2,CASSGLGLAGVQETQYF,TGCGCCAGCAGCGGATTAGGACTAGCGGGGGTGCAGGAGACCCAGTACTTC
.,TRBV4-1,TRBJ1-6,.,CASSQDRGVSPLHF,TGCGCCAGCAGCCAAGACAGGGGAGTATCACCCCTCCACTTT
once,TRBV7-9,TRBJ1-3,TRBD1,CASSLGTGHGNTIYF,TGTGCCAGCAGCTTAGGGACAGGGCACGGAAACACCATATATTTT
.,TRBV4-3,TRBJ2-2,.,CASSQAGESGELFF,TGCGCCAGCAGCCAAGCGGGGGAGAGCGGGGAGCTGTTTTTT
.,TRBV20-1,TRBJ1-4,TRBD1,CSASAWTGANEKLFF,TGCAGTGCTAGTGCTTGGACAGGGGCTAATGAAAAACTGTTTTTT
once,TRBV5-1,TRBJ2-1,TRBD1,CASSRGQGAYNEQFF,TGCGCCAGCAGCCGTGGACAGGGGGCCTACAATGAGCAGTTCTTC
.,TRBV4-1,TRBJ2-1,.,CASSLRPRDSSYNEQFF,TGCGCCAGCAGCTTACGTCCTCGGGACTCCTCCTACAATGAGCAGTTCTTC
.,TRBV9,TRBJ2-1,TRBD2,CASSVEGLAGSEQFF,TGTGCCAGCAGCGTAGAAGGACTAGCGGGGAGTGAGCAGTTCTTC
.,TRBV7-2,TRBJ1-5,.,CASSSRGGSNQPQHF,TGTGCCAGCAGCTCAAGGGGTGGGAGCAATCAGCCCCAGCATTTT
.,TRBV4-1,TRBJ1-2,.,CASSQEETLFGGYTF,TGCGCCAGCAGCCAAGAAGAGACGCTTTTCGGGGGCTACACCTTC
.,TRBV11-3,TRBJ1-1,.,CASSRGGAEAFF,TGTGCCAGCAGCCGCGGGGGGGCTGAAGCTTTCTTT
.,TRBV4-2,TRBJ1-6,TRBD1,CASSRPETGGNSPLHF,TGTGCCAGCAGCCGCCCCGAAACAGGGGGTAATTCACCCCTCCACTTT
once,TRBV6-1,TRBJ1-2,.,CASSEFRVGHYTF,TGTGCCAGCAGTGAATTCAGGGTAGGGCACTACACCTTC
.,TRBV7-9,TRBJ1-6,.,CASSLPAGEVDSPLHF,TGTGCCAGCAGCCTCCCAGCGGGGGAGGTCGATTCACCCCTCCACTTT
once,TRBV18,TRBJ2-2,.,CASSTVGQTGIGELFF,TGTGCCAGCTCAACGGTAGGACAGACCGGGATCGGGGAGCTGTTTTTT
.,TRBV19,TRBJ1-2,.,CASSIDGAGANYGYTF,TGTGCCAGTAGTATAGATGGTGCAGGCGCCAACTATGGCTACACCTTC
few,TRBV2,TRBJ1-5,TRBD1,CASRDRATGNQPQHF,TGTGCCAGCAGGGACAGGGCCACAGGCAATCAGCCCCAGCATTTT
.,TRBV5-1,TRBJ2-2,TRBD1,CASSWTRQGNSGELFF,TGCGCCAGCAGCTGGACCCGACAGGGGAACTCCGGGGAGCTGTTTTTT
.,TRBV2,TRBJ1-2,.,CASSVVRGASTNYGYTF,TGTGCCAGCAGTGTGGTTCGTGGGGCGTCAACTAACTATGGCTACACCTTC